Below are 4 T cell receptor beta chains sequenced from a single sample in a study of CD8 T cells in ankylosing spondylitis. Study-wide findings and caveats: Blood of patients with ankylosing spondylitis appeared to be characterized by a TCR beta motif of several highly homologous variants.

Their antigen targets remain unknown. MiXCR, run by TCRdb on the 5' RACE reads, gives a single entry per CDR3 protein. The sample includes about 800,000 distinct CDR3 sequences, approximately 12% of them seen just once. What was sequenced was blood, either unsorted or a sorted T cell fraction (not recorded which). Receptor source: a male donor with ankylosing spondylitis.

The chain employs TRBV20-1 and TRBJ2-2; possibly TRBD1 for D (5 bases). Per the germline V gene, CDR1 is DFQATT and CDR2 is SNEGSKA (reference sequence). V was shortened by 0 bases and J by 2 bases, with 13 bases between the two germline ends. There are 16 residues in the CDR3. The CDR3 DNA is TGCAGTGCTAGAGATCTAGGACAAACCAACACCGGGGAGCTGTTTTTT. Its protein is CSARDLGQTNTGELFF.

The V gene is TRBV11-2, the J gene TRBJ2-3; D unclear. V lost 4 bases, J lost 1 base, and 24 bases lay in between. CDR3 length: 19 residues. CDR1 is SGHAT and CDR2 is FQNNGV in the germline V gene. The CDR3 DNA reads TGTGCCAGCAGCTCCCAACCTCTACGGCGGCGGCCCCGCACAGATACGCAGTATTTT. It yields the protein CASSSQPLRRRPRTDTQYF.

The J gene is TRBJ1-5, the V gene TRBV4-2; maybe TRBD1 (6 bases). Between the trimmed V and J ends, which lost 4 bases and 5 bases, there was a span of 15 bases. The CDR3 spans 15 residues. CDR1 is LGHNA, CDR2 YNFKEQ, per germline. The CDR3 here is CASSPHRDTHQPQHF. CDR3 nucleotide sequence: TGTGCCAGCAGCCCCCACCGGGACACTCATCAGCCCCAGCATTTT.

The J gene is TRBJ1-1, the V gene TRBV7-3, with D perhaps TRBD1 (5 bases). The CDR3 length is 15 residues. Germline values: CDR1 SGHTA, CDR2 FQGTGA. V lost 5 bases and J lost 5, with 18 bases in between. CDR3 sequence reads: CASSPAGAGRTEAFF. In nucleotides, the CDR3 is TGTGCCAGCAGCCCCGCGGGCGCAGGGAGAACTGAAGCTTTCTTT.